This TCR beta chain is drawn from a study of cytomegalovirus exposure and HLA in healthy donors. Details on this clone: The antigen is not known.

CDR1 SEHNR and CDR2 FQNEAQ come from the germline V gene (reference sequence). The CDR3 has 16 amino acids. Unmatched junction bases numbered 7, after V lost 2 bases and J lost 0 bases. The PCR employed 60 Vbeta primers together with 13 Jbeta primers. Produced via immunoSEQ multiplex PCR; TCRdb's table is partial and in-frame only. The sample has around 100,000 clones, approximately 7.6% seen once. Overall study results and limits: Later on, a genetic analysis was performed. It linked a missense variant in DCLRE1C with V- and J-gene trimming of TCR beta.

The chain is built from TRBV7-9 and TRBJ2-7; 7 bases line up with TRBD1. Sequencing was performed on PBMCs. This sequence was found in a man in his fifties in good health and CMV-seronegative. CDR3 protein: CASSLQGDFDSYEQYF. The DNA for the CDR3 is TGTGCCAGCAGCTTACAGGGGGATTTTGACTCCTACGAGCAGTACTTC.